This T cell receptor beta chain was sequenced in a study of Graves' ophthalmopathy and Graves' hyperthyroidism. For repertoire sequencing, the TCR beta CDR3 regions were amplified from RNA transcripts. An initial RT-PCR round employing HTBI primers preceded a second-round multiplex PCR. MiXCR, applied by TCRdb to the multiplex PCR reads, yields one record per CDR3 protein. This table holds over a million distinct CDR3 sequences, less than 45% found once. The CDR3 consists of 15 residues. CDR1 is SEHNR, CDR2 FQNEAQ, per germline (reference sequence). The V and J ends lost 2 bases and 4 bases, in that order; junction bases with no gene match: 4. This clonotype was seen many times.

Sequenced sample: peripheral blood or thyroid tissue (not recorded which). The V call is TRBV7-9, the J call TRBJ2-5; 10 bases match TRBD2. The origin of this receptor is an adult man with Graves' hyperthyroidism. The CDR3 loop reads CASSLPLAGAETQYF. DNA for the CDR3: TGTGCCAGCAGCTTACCGCTAGCGGGAGCAGAGACCCAGTACTTC.